The source of this TCR beta chain is a study of cytotoxic CD8 clonotypes in ibrutinib-treated CLL. Study-level points and caveats: Clonality was higher at ibrutinib response and returned toward baseline at progression.

Only in-frame clones appear in the TCRdb table, and some are missing; sequencing was by immunoSEQ multiplex PCR. The sample comprises over 120,000 clones, 75% to 85% of which are singletons, and approximately 7.6% rests with the top ten. Germline lookup yields CDR1 SGHAT and CDR2 FQNNGV. The CDR3 is made up of 17 amino acids. V lost 5 bases and J 8 bases, leaving 27 bases between the germline ends. A single count supports this clone. The antigen is unknown. The chain uses TRBV11-2 and TRBJ1-2; D unclear. The sample here was PBMCs, taken after 36 months of ibrutinib treatment. This receptor was taken from a human donor with chronic lymphocytic leukemia. The CDR3: CASSGIRRAGPSRGYTF. CDR3 bases: TGTGCCAGCAGCGGAATACGGCGGGCAGGCCCTTCTAGGGGCTACACCTTC.